Following are 32 T cell receptor beta chains from one sample sequenced in a study of low-dose radiotherapy and immunotherapy resistance in tumors. Alpha and beta chains were covered, as first-strand cDNA relied on TRAV- and TRBV-specific primers. TCRs underwent 15 to 25 PCR cycles of amplification with a constant-region primer and V-primer adapter. Via MiXCR, TCRdb re-called the reads, giving one row per CDR3 protein. The table includes roughly 56,000 distinct CDR3 sequences, under 30% detected once. Time point in this sample: after trial treatment. Treatment in this sample: LDRT plus nivolumab, ipilimumab, low-dose cyclophosphamide and aspirin (RACIN trial). Sequences were derived from PBMCs, sampled after low-dose radiotherapy plus immunotherapy. Source of these receptors: a male donor with prostate cancer.

This clonotype was detected many times. This chain uses TRBV18 with TRBJ1-3; maybe TRBD1 (5 bases). The length of the CDR3 is 19 residues. Germline CDR1 KGHSH, CDR2 LQKENI. V was clipped by 4 bases and J by 0 bases, with 22 bases between them. The CDR3 DNA follows: TGTGCCAGCTCACGCGCGGGGGGAGTCGGATCGCTCTCTGGAAACACCATATATTTT. Protein: CASSRAGGVGSLSGNTIYF.

This clonotype was observed at least ten times. V usage is TRBV4-1 and J usage is TRBJ2-7, with D perhaps TRBD2 (5 bases). The CDR3 length is 13 residues. Trimming removed 0 bases at V and 5 bases at J, with 8 bases between. Germline V gene sequence: CDR1 MGHRA, CDR2 YSYEKL. CDR3 region: CASSQDHGDEQYF. The CDR3 DNA is TGCGCCAGCAGCCAAGATCACGGGGACGAGCAGTACTTC.

This clonotype was seen ten or more times. The chain carries TRBV29-1 and TRBJ2-5; D is perhaps TRBD1 or TRBD2 (5 bases each). Germline loops: CDR1 SQVTM, CDR2 ANQGSEA. The CDR3 is 13 amino acids. V was clipped by 4 bases and J by 5 bases, with 14 bases between them. The CDR3 region has the DNA TGCAGCGTTGCCCCCACAGGCGGGGAGACCCAGTACTTC. The encoded protein is CSVAPTGGETQYF.

This clonotype was seen repeatedly, ten times or more. This chain joins TRBV19 and TRBJ2-1; D assignment may be TRBD1 or TRBD2 (5 bases each). Per germline, CDR1 LNHDA and CDR2 SQIVND (reference sequence). V dropped 10 bases and J dropped 6 bases, with 22 bases sitting between them. The CDR3 totals 15 residues. The CDR3 loop reads CATSGQGRLLNEQFF. The DNA of the CDR3 is TGTGCCACCAGCGGCCAGGGCCGCCTCCTCAATGAGCAGTTCTTC.

This clonotype was seen ten or more times. The V gene is TRBV3-1, the J gene TRBJ2-1, with a possible D match to TRBD2 (7 bases). Trimming shortened V by 4 bases and J by 8 bases, and 15 bases separated the two germline ends. The CDR3 has 14 residues. Germline V gives CDR1 LGHDT, CDR2 YNNKEL (reference sequence). The CDR3 is CASSRGGGPYEQFF. The CDR3 nucleotides read TGTGCCAGCAGCCGAGGGGGAGGGCCCTATGAGCAGTTCTTC.

This clonotype has at least ten counts. V gene TRBV18 combines with J gene TRBJ2-1; the match to TRBD1 covers 9 bases. CDR3 length equals 15 residues. From germline, CDR1 is KGHSH and CDR2 LQKENI. Trimming took 2 bases from V and 8 from J; bases not matched to a gene: 7. The CDR3 nucleotides read TGTGCCAGCTCACCAAGGGGACAGGGAATCGATGAGCAGTTCTTC. This sequence encodes CASSPRGQGIDEQFF.

This clonotype was recorded at least ten times. The V call is TRBV20-1, the J call TRBJ2-1; the D is unclear. There are 12 residues in the CDR3. The ends were cut back, 4 bases at V and 6 bases at J, with 10 bases in the middle. Per the germline V gene, CDR1 is DFQATT and CDR2 is SNEGSKA (reference sequence). CDR3 coding DNA: TGCAGTGCTACGGATGTCGGCAATGAGCAGTTCTTC. Encoded protein: CSATDVGNEQFF.

This clonotype has a count of ten or more. V usage is TRBV6-4 and J usage is TRBJ2-7, with 7 nucleotides matching TRBD1. J was trimmed by 5 bases and V by 1 base; bases with no gene match: 5. The CDR3 sequence is 14 residues long. Germline values: CDR1 MRHNA, CDR2 SNTAGT. CDR3 amino acids: CASSDWDSIHEQYF. The DNA for the CDR3 is TGTGCCAGCAGTGACTGGGACAGCATCCACGAGCAGTACTTC.

This clonotype has only a few counts. A read error is possible here, since a much larger clone lies one base away. This chain uses TRBV13 with TRBJ2-1, with 8 bases that match TRBD2. The CDR3 is 15 residues long. Germline loops: CDR1 PRHDT, CDR2 FYEKMQ (reference sequence). The trim removed 3 bases at V and 10 bases at J, leaving 11 bases unmatched. CDR3 DNA: TGTGCCAGCAGCTTCTACGCGGGGGGACGCTACGAGCAGTTCTTC. Translated: CASSFYAGGRYEQFF.

In the case of this clonotype: No DNA is shown, since the ends of the CDR3 on it are uncertain; the CDR3 is the one TCRdb lists. This sequence joins TRBV21-1 and TRBJ2-2; the table assigns TRBD1, which was not confirmed against the DNA. TRBV21-1 is noted as a pseudogene. With termini counted, the CDR3 has 24 amino acids. The CDR3: CASSSRVPGQGAWPLLNTGELFFF.

This clonotype was observed many times. The J gene is TRBJ2-1, the V gene TRBV24-1, with a weak D call TRBD2 (5 bases). Trimming removed 4 bases from V and 2 bases from J, with 20 bases in between. This CDR3 contains 18 residues. The germline CDR1 and CDR2 sequences are KGHDR and SFDVKD. In nucleotides, the CDR3 is TGTGCCACCAGTGAAACCTCTAGCCCAGTGGGGACCTACAATGAGCAGTTCTTC. Translation: CATSETSSPVGTYNEQFF.

This clonotype has a count of ten or more. The J gene is TRBJ2-7, the V gene TRBV7-3, with TRBD1 identical over 7 bases. After removal of 5 bases from V and 2 bases from J, the junction contained 6 bases not matched to a gene. This CDR3 contains 14 residues. The germline gives CDR1 SGHTA, CDR2 FQGTGA. In DNA, the CDR3 is TGTGCCAGCAGCCCTTCAGGGGGACCCTACGAGCAGTACTTC. Its protein product is CASSPSGGPYEQYF.

This clonotype was seen repeatedly, ten times or more. The rearrangement uses TRBV6-1 and TRBJ2-3; TRBD1 matches 8 bases. Germline loops: CDR1 MNHNS, CDR2 SASEGT. The CDR3 is made up of 14 amino acids. V trimming: 6 bases; J trimming: 4 bases; junction bases outside the gene matches: 6. The DNA of the CDR3 is TGTGCCAGCAGAAGACAGGGGATCCCAGATACGCAGTATTTT. It yields the protein CASRRQGIPDTQYF.

In regard to this clonotype: A single base is all that separates this from a far larger clone, so a read error is likely. V usage is TRBV5-1 and J usage is TRBJ2-7, with 12 bases that match TRBD2. With 2 bases clipped from V and 6 bases from J, the junction kept 15 bases outside the gene matches. The germline CDR1 and CDR2 sequences are SGHRS and YFSETQ. This CDR3 is 18 amino acids long. CDR3 sequence: CASSFVERTSGMAAEQYF. The CDR3 nucleotides read TGCGCCAGCAGCTTTGTAGAACGGACTAGCGGGATGGCGGCCGAGCAGTACTTC.

This clonotype was seen ten or more times. V usage is TRBV19 and J usage is TRBJ2-1; 13 bases match TRBD2. This CDR3 spans 16 amino acids. The V gene end was trimmed by 3 bases and the J gene end by 1 base; junction bases not matched to a gene: 0. CDR1 LNHDA and CDR2 SQIVND come from the germline V gene (reference sequence). The CDR3 DNA is TGTGCCAGTAGTATGGGACTAGCGGGGTCCTACAATGAGCAGTTCTTC. Translating gives CASSMGLAGSYNEQFF.

This clonotype was picked up many times. This sequence joins TRBV27 and TRBJ2-3, with 9 positions matching TRBD2. CDR1 is MNHEY, CDR2 SMNVEV, per germline (reference sequence). CDR3 length: 18 residues. The ends lost 5 bases at V and 5 bases at J; junction bases unmatched: 17. Here the CDR3 reads CASSPRLLAGSRIDTQYF. The CDR3 region has the DNA TGTGCCAGCAGTCCCCGTCTTCTAGCGGGGAGCAGGATAGATACGCAGTATTTT.

This clonotype was observed at least ten times. This sequence joins TRBV5-1 and TRBJ1-1; 9 nucleotides line up with TRBD1. CDR3 length equals 12 residues. From germline, CDR1 is SGHRS and CDR2 YFSETQ. V shed 7 bases, J shed 6 bases, and the junction held 4 bases outside the gene matches. The CDR3 spells CASQDRGAEAFF. The DNA for the CDR3 is TGCGCCAGCCAGGACAGGGGCGCTGAAGCTTTCTTT.

There are many counts of this clonotype. The rearrangement links TRBV10-1 to TRBJ2-4, with D unclear. V was cut by 1 base and J by 3 bases, with 16 bases left in between. CDR1 WNHNN and CDR2 SYGVQD come from the germline V gene (reference sequence). This CDR3 contains 17 residues. In DNA, the CDR3 is TGCGCCAGCAGTGAGTGGATAGGTGAGAAGCACAAAAACATTCAGTACTTC. This gives the protein CASSEWIGEKHKNIQYF.

The sample holds many counts of this clonotype. V usage is TRBV7-6 and J usage is TRBJ2-1, with 11 nucleotides matching TRBD2. The V segment lost 4 bases and the J segment 3 bases; nucleotides outside the gene matches: 14. The CDR3 runs 19 residues. Looked up from germline, CDR1 is SGHVS and CDR2 is FNYEAQ. The CDR3 DNA follows: TGTGCCAGCAGCTCGCCTAGTCTGGTCGGGACTAGCGGCTACAATGAGCAGTTCTTC. Translating gives CASSSPSLVGTSGYNEQFF. Full variable domain (remainder filled in from reference TRBV7-6 and TRBJ2-1): GAGVSQSPRYKVTKRGQDVALRCDPISGHVSLYWYRQALGQGPEFLTYFNYEAQQDKSGLPNDRFSAERPEGSISTLTIQRTEQRDSAMYRCASSSPSLVGTSGYNEQFFGPGTRLTVL.

The chain links TRBV6-2 or TRBV6-3 to TRBJ2-3; no clear D gene. Trimming took off 7 bases at V and 6 bases at J, with 5 bases between the two ends. Germline values: CDR1 MNHEY, CDR2 SVGEGT. The CDR3 extends over 10 amino acids. CDR3: CASMSDTQYF. In DNA form, the CDR3 reads TGTGCCAGCATGTCGGATACGCAGTATTTT.

The rearrangement joins TRBV27 to TRBJ1-6; 7 bases fit TRBD1. This CDR3 region has 18 residues. V was pared by 2 bases and J by 4 bases, with 11 bases of the junction left unmatched. CDR1 MNHEY and CDR2 SMNVEV come from the germline V gene (reference sequence). In DNA, the CDR3 is TGTGCCAGCAGTTTACTTCCGGGACAGTCACGATATAATTCACCCCTCCACTTT. As protein: CASSLLPGQSRYNSPLHF.

A remark on this clonotype: This likely stems from a read error, as it lies one base from a far larger clone. DNA of the CDR3: TGTGCCAGCACCCAGACTAGCGTTTCCTACAATGAGCAGTACTTC. Translating it yields CASTQTSVSYNEQYF. The chain is built from TRBV9 and TRBJ2-7; 8 bases map to TRBD2. V lost 6 bases to trimming and J lost 7 bases; unmatched junction nucleotides: 15. Germline assignment: CDR1 SGDLS and CDR2 YYNGEE. CDR3 length equals 15 residues. The full variable domain, its missing parts supplied by reference TRBV9 and TRBJ2-7, is DSGVTQTPKHLITATGQRVTLRCSPRSGDLSVYWYQQSLDQGLQFLIQYYNGEERAKGNILERFSAQQFPDLHSELNLSSLELGDSALYFCASTQTSVSYNEQYFGPGTRLTVT.

This clonotype has a count of ten or more. V gene TRBV11-2 combines with J gene TRBJ2-7; possible D gene TRBD2, 5 bases. The V and J ends lost 7 bases and 0 bases respectively, with 13 bases between them. Germline values: CDR1 SGHAT, CDR2 FQNNGV. This CDR3 contains 14 residues. The CDR3 DNA follows: TGTGCCAGCACCCTAGGGAGTGTCTCCTACGAGCAGTACTTC. This translates into CASTLGSVSYEQYF. The full variable domain, rest sourced from reference TRBV11-2 and TRBJ2-7, is EAGVAQSPRYKIIEKRQSVAFWCNPISGHATLYWYQQILGQGPKLLIQFQNNGVVDDSQLPKDRFSAERLKGVDSTLKIQPAKLEDSAVYLCASTLGSVSYEQYFGPGTRLTVT.

As for this clonotype: This likely reflects a read error, since a far larger clone is one base away. The chain links TRBV29-1 to TRBJ2-7; 16 bases line up with TRBD2. V shed 7 bases, J shed 7 bases, and the junction held 7 bases outside the gene matches. The V gene's germline CDR1 is SQVTM and CDR2 ANQGSEA. The CDR3 sequence is 14 residues long. Here the CDR3 reads CSGGTSGGVNEQYF. The CDR3 nucleotides read TGCAGCGGGGGGACTAGCGGGGGGGTTAATGAGCAGTACTTC.

This clonotype was picked up many times. The chain carries TRBV29-1 and TRBJ2-2; TRBD2 matches 16 bases. V shed 7 bases, J shed 6 bases, and the junction held 5 bases outside the gene matches. The CDR3 is 15 residues long. CDR1 is SQVTM, CDR2 ANQGSEA, per germline. The CDR3 here is CSAGTSGRAAGELFF. CDR3 bases: TGCAGCGCCGGGACTAGCGGGAGGGCCGCCGGGGAGCTGTTTTTT.

In this sample, this clonotype turned up many times. The chain employs TRBV6-1 and TRBJ1-6; D is unresolved. This CDR3 has 12 residues. Trimming took 1 base from V and 13 from J, leaving 8 bases between them. The germline gives CDR1 MNHNS, CDR2 SASEGT. This chain's CDR3 is CASSEGTTPLHF. CDR3 bases: TGTGCCAGCAGTGAAGGAACAACTCCCCTCCACTTT.

For this clonotype: It is likely a read error: a sequence one base away is far more abundant. The rearrangement joins TRBV6-4 to TRBJ2-7, with no clear D. The CDR3 is made up of 13 amino acids. V was cut by 2 bases and J by 7 bases, with 12 bases left in between. Germline V gene sequence: CDR1 MRHNA, CDR2 SNTAGT. The chain's CDR3 is CASSDRSYNEQYF. CDR3 DNA sequence: TGTGCCAGCAGTGACCGCAGCTACAATGAGCAGTACTTC.

In its sample, this clonotype was seen many times. V gene TRBV5-6 combines with J gene TRBJ1-1; 7 bases agree with TRBD1. The length of the CDR3 is 15 residues. Germline loops: CDR1 SGHDT, CDR2 YYEEEE. V lost 3 bases to trimming and J lost 4 bases; unmatched junction nucleotides: 9. The CDR3 loop reads CASSSLRQGSTEAFF. CDR3 DNA sequence: TGTGCCAGCAGCTCTTTGAGACAGGGAAGCACTGAAGCTTTCTTT.

This clonotype was detected ten times or more. The V call is TRBV7-3, the J call TRBJ2-1; 7 nucleotides align to TRBD2. V shed 5 bases, J shed 4 bases, and the junction held 8 bases outside the gene matches. The germline V gene has CDR1 SGHTA and CDR2 FQGTGA. This CDR3 region has 15 residues. The CDR3 region is CASSPNRLAYNEQFF. The CDR3 nucleotides read TGTGCCAGCAGCCCCAATAGACTAGCTTACAATGAGCAGTTCTTC.

This chain links TRBV10-3 with TRBJ1-3; D ambiguous. Germline CDR1 reads ENHRY; CDR2 reads SYGVKD. The germline V and J ends were trimmed by 0 bases and 2 bases, with 11 bases remaining between them. The length of the CDR3 is 16 residues. For the CDR3, the DNA is TGTGCCATCAGTGAGTCGGGCGGGAAACCTGGAAACACCATATATTTT. Translated, it gives CAISESGGKPGNTIYF.

This clonotype was seen at least ten times. The chain uses TRBV20-1 and TRBJ2-3; 8 nucleotides align to TRBD2. V lost 0 bases and J lost 4; bases outside the gene matches: 9. The CDR3 has 16 residues. Germline V gene data show CDR1 as DFQATT and CDR2 as SNEGSKA (reference sequence). The CDR3 DNA reads TGCAGTGCTAGAGATCAGGGGCGGGGGGCTTCAGATACGCAGTATTTT. This encodes CSARDQGRGASDTQYF.

Details on this clonotype: This probably arose from a read error, given a far larger clone one base away. The V gene is TRBV28, the J gene TRBJ2-1; 9 nucleotides match TRBD2. Germline values: CDR1 MDHEN, CDR2 SYDVKM. This CDR3 spans 16 amino acids. The CDR3 region is CASSLQTSGSYNEKFF. CDR3 coding DNA: TGTGCCAGCAGTCTTCAGACTAGCGGTTCATACAATGAGAAGTTCTTC.